Listed below are T cell receptor beta chains from one sample, sequenced in a study of blood T cell repertoires in COVID-19. Method: immunoSEQ multiplex PCR; TCRdb's copy keeps in-frame clones and lacks some. The sample holds 150,000 to 200,000 clones; over 75% are singletons and the top ten take approximately 10%. Sequencing was done on a sample of PBMCs or T cells enriched from blood (not recorded which). These receptors were collected from a man aged 45-65 years who had recovered from COVID-19. Each CDR3 is given with its conserved first and last residue. D genes are given only for firm matches. Part of the rows lack a size; the others show once, few, many or a class for expanded clones.

v_call: TRBV20-1; cdr3_length: 14; j_call: TRBJ1-2; d_call: TRBD1; clone_size: NA; cdr3_aa: CSASLQGAGYGYTF; cdr3_nt: TGCAGTGCTAGTTTACAGGGGGCGGGCTATGGCTACACCTTC
v_call: TRBV24-1; cdr3_length: 13; j_call: TRBJ1-2; d_call: NA; clone_size: NA; cdr3_aa: CATSRGANYGYTF; cdr3_nt: TGTGCCACCAGTCGAGGTGCCAACTATGGCTACACCTTC
v_call: TRBV28; cdr3_length: 16; j_call: TRBJ1-1; d_call: NA; clone_size: NA; cdr3_aa: CASSLVTGNSNTEAFF; cdr3_nt: TGTGCCAGCAGTTTGGTGACAGGTAATTCGAACACTGAAGCTTTCTTT
v_call: TRBV7-3; cdr3_length: 15; j_call: TRBJ2-1; d_call: NA; clone_size: NA; cdr3_aa: CASSLTAASYNEQFF; cdr3_nt: TGTGCCAGCAGCTTAACAGCGGCCTCCTACAATGAGCAGTTCTTC
v_call: TRBV5-6; cdr3_length: 14; j_call: TRBJ2-5; d_call: TRBD2; clone_size: NA; cdr3_aa: CASSLEGTGGTQYF; cdr3_nt: TGTGCCAGCAGCTTGGAAGGGACGGGGGGAACCCAGTACTTC
v_call: TRBV19; cdr3_length: 14; j_call: TRBJ2-1; d_call: NA; clone_size: NA; cdr3_aa: CASSVEGTPSEQFF; cdr3_nt: TGTGCCAGTAGTGTCGAAGGGACTCCCAGTGAGCAGTTCTTC
v_call: TRBV3-1/TRBV3-2; cdr3_length: 14; j_call: TRBJ2-7; d_call: NA; clone_size: NA; cdr3_aa: CASTAKGVAYEQYF; cdr3_nt: TGTGCCAGCACCGCGAAAGGAGTGGCCTACGAGCAGTACTTC
v_call: TRBV2; cdr3_length: 11; j_call: TRBJ2-7; d_call: NA; clone_size: NA; cdr3_aa: CASGPDRGQYF; cdr3_nt: TGTGCCAGTGGGCCAGATCGGGGGCAGTACTTC
v_call: TRBV19; cdr3_length: 15; j_call: TRBJ1-5; d_call: TRBD1; clone_size: NA; cdr3_aa: CASSHGQDSNQPQHF; cdr3_nt: TGTGCCAGTAGTCACGGACAGGATAGCAATCAGCCCCAGCATTTT
v_call: TRBV6-1; cdr3_length: 14; j_call: TRBJ2-7; d_call: NA; clone_size: NA; cdr3_aa: CASSDGLASLEQYF; cdr3_nt: TGTGCCAGCAGTGATGGGCTAGCGTCGCTCGAGCAGTACTTC
v_call: TRBV6-5; cdr3_length: 15; j_call: TRBJ1-1; d_call: TRBD1; clone_size: NA; cdr3_aa: CASNRGDRVIAEAFF; cdr3_nt: TGTGCCAGCAACCGCGGGGACAGGGTCATCGCTGAAGCTTTCTTT
v_call: TRBV19; cdr3_length: 14; j_call: TRBJ2-2; d_call: NA; clone_size: NA; cdr3_aa: CASSSREPTGELFF; cdr3_nt: TGTGCCAGTAGTAGCCGGGAGCCCACCGGGGAGCTGTTTTTT
v_call: TRBV24-1; cdr3_length: 18; j_call: TRBJ2-5; d_call: TRBD2; clone_size: NA; cdr3_aa: CATSDPSPLAGGGETQYF; cdr3_nt: TGTGCCACCAGTGATCCCAGTCCCTTAGCGGGTGGGGGGGAGACCCAGTACTTC
v_call: TRBV5-1; cdr3_length: 15; j_call: TRBJ2-2; d_call: TRBD1; clone_size: NA; cdr3_aa: CASSSGTGVTGELFF; cdr3_nt: TGCGCCAGCAGCTCCGGGACAGGGGTGACCGGGGAGCTGTTTTTT
v_call: TRBV2; cdr3_length: 14; j_call: TRBJ1-4; d_call: TRBD1; clone_size: NA; cdr3_aa: CASRAGTGGEKLFF; cdr3_nt: TGTGCCAGCAGGGCCGGGACAGGGGGTGAAAAACTGTTTTTT
v_call: TRBV5-1; cdr3_length: 16; j_call: TRBJ2-1; d_call: TRBD2; clone_size: NA; cdr3_aa: CASSFLPSGTGNEQFF; cdr3_nt: TGCGCCAGCAGCTTCCTCCCTAGCGGGACTGGGAATGAGCAGTTCTTC
v_call: TRBV11-1; cdr3_length: 15; j_call: TRBJ2-5; d_call: TRBD2; clone_size: few; cdr3_aa: CASSRVAGGQETQYF; cdr3_nt: TGTGCCAGCAGCAGAGTAGCGGGAGGCCAAGAGACCCAGTACTTC
v_call: TRBV6-5; cdr3_length: 16; j_call: TRBJ2-5; d_call: NA; clone_size: once; cdr3_aa: CASSYTGSGQGKTQYF; cdr3_nt: TGTGCCAGCAGTTATACTGGGTCGGGACAAGGGAAGACCCAGTACTTC